These T cell receptor beta chains were read from a single sample in a study of blood T cell repertoires in COVID-19. Some clones are missing from TCRdb's copy, which holds only in-frame ones; the method was immunoSEQ multiplex PCR. This table has fewer than 65,000 clones, almost 85% appearing once. The sample comprised peripheral blood. The receptors derive from a man in his sixties with acute or convalescent COVID-19. Both conserved end residues are part of each CDR3. D genes are given only for firm matches. Rows may omit the clone size; those that give it use once, few, many or a size class.

>TRBJ2-7|TRBV6-1|TRBD1|14|NA
TGTGCCAGCAGTGACCGGGACAGGGCCTACGAGCAGTACTTC
CASSDRDRAYEQYF
>TRBJ1-1|TRBV27|NA|14|NA
TGTGCCAGCAGTCGCCTAGGAGGGGACACTGAAGCTTTCTTT
CASSRLGGDTEAFF
>TRBJ2-5|TRBV7-2|TRBD2|13|NA
TGTGCCAGCAGCTTTAGCGGGGTGGAGACCCAGTACTTC
CASSFSGVETQYF
>TRBJ1-5|TRBV19|NA|12|NA
TGTGCCAGTGAACAGGGTGCTCAGCCCCAGCATTTT
CASEQGAQPQHF
>TRBJ1-2|TRBV6-6|NA|13|NA
TGTGCCAGCAGTTACCGCAACCCGTTGGACTCCTCCTTC
CASSYRNPLDSSF
>TRBJ2-1|TRBV2|NA|12|once
TGTGCCAGCAGTGAATATAGCGGAGAGCAGTTCTTC
CASSEYSGEQFF
>TRBJ2-1|TRBV15|TRBD2|20|NA
TGTGCCACCAGCAGCCCCGGGCTAGCGGGGGGTCGAAGCTCCTACAATGAGCAGTTCTTC
CATSSPGLAGGRSSYNEQFF
>TRBJ2-7|TRBV7-9|NA|20|NA
TGTGCCAGCAGCATAACAGGGCCCCAAGCCCCCGTAGTGAGCTCCTACGAGCAGTACTTC
CASSITGPQAPVVSSYEQYF
>TRBJ2-1|TRBV5-1|TRBD1|15|NA
TGCGCCAGCAGCCTCCGGGACAGGGCATACAATGAGCAGTTCTTC
CASSLRDRAYNEQFF
>TRBJ2-1|TRBV27|NA|16|NA
TGTGCCAGCACATACTCTATGGGGGCCAATAACAATGAGCAGTTCTTC
CASTYSMGANNNEQFF
>TRBJ1-6|TRBV21-1|NA|14|NA
TGTGCCCAGCGTGGGGCGCTGTATAATTCACCCCTCCACTTT
CAQRGALYNSPLHF
>TRBJ2-7|TRBV7-2|TRBD2|15|NA
TGTGCCAGCAGCCCGATAGCGGGGGATTACTACGAGCAGTACTTC
CASSPIAGDYYEQYF
>TRBJ1-6|TRBV4-1|TRBD1|16|NA
TGCGCCAGCAGCCACGACAGGGGGCAAGGCAATTCACCCCTCCACTTT
CASSHDRGQGNSPLHF
>TRBJ2-1|TRBV14|TRBD1|16|NA
TGTGCCAGCAGCCAAGTCCCGGGACAGGGGGACAATGAGCAGTTCTTC
CASSQVPGQGDNEQFF
>TRBJ1-2|TRBV4-1|TRBD1|17|NA
TGCGCCAGCAGCCATCCTTGGGGGGACAGGGCAGGCTATGGCTACACCTTC
CASSHPWGDRAGYGYTF
>TRBJ1-2|TRBV30|TRBD1|13|NA
TGTGCCTGGAGTGGGGACAGGCATGGCGGCTACACCTTC
CAWSGDRHGGYTF
>TRBJ1-4|TRBV6-5|NA|16|NA
TGTGCCAGCAGTTACTCGCATACAGGGTCGGGGGAAAAACTGTTTTTT
CASSYSHTGSGEKLFF
>TRBJ2-7|TRBV5-1|NA|14|once
TGCGCCAGCAGCTTGGGGACATCGAGCCTTGAGCAGTACTTC
CASSLGTSSLEQYF
>TRBJ1-2|TRBV5-1|TRBD1|16|once
TGCGCCAGCAGCATGGGACAGGGGGCGGGATACGGAGGCTACACCTTC
CASSMGQGAGYGGYTF
>TRBJ2-1|TRBV5-1|TRBD1|16|NA
TGCGCCAGCAGCTTGGCCATTGGACAGGGGGGCAATGAGCAGTTCTTC
CASSLAIGQGGNEQFF
>TRBJ1-2|TRBV5-5|TRBD1|14|many
TGTGCCAGCAGGTCCGGGACAGGGAGGGATGGCTACACCTTC
CASRSGTGRDGYTF
>TRBJ2-5|TRBV9|TRBD2|15|NA
TGTGCCAGCAGCATCTCGGGGGGGAGACAAGAGACCCAGTACTTC
CASSISGGRQETQYF
>TRBJ2-7|TRBV18|TRBD1|14|NA
TGTGCCAGCTCAGCCGGACAGGTGGGGTACGAGCAGTACTTC
CASSAGQVGYEQYF
>TRBJ1-2|TRBV2|NA|14|NA
TGTGCCAGCGCCGGGACACACGTAGAAAGCGGCTACACCTTC
CASAGTHVESGYTF
>TRBJ1-1|TRBV27|NA|15|NA
TGTGCCAGCCACAAAGTGGCTAATTCGCGGACTGAAGCTTTCTTT
CASHKVANSRTEAFF
>TRBJ2-1|TRBV6-1|TRBD2|18|NA
TGTGCCAGCAGTGCTCTAGCGGGGGGTCCGAGCTCCTACAATGAGCAGTTCTTC
CASSALAGGPSSYNEQFF
>TRBJ2-2|TRBV5-5|NA|17|NA
TGTGCCAGCAGCTTCAAGGGGCCGATACTGAACACCGGGGAGCTGTTTTTT
CASSFKGPILNTGELFF
>TRBJ1-5|TRBV6-6|NA|13|NA
TGTGCCAGCAGTACGGGGTCCAATCAGCCCCAGCATTTT
CASSTGSNQPQHF
>TRBJ2-3|TRBV15|TRBD2|17|once
TGTGCCACCAGCAGAGACGAGGCTAGCGGGGGGTATAATACGCAGTATTTT
CATSRDEASGGYNTQYF
>TRBJ1-2|TRBV30|NA|19|NA
TGTGCCTGGAGCTCCCGGGAGCGGACTCCGGGGGTGGCGGCGGATGGCTACACCTTC
CAWSSRERTPGVAADGYTF
>TRBJ2-1|TRBV5-1|TRBD2|14|NA
TGCGCCAGCTCCACCAGCGGGGGCCACAATGAGCAGTTCTTC
CASSTSGGHNEQFF
>TRBJ2-5|TRBV9|TRBD1|15|NA
TGTGCCAGCACCATAACCGGGACAGCCCAAGAGACCCAGTACTTC
CASTITGTAQETQYF
>TRBJ2-2|TRBV4-2|NA|15|NA
TGTGCCAGCAGCCAAGCAGGTGGGAACACCGGGGAGCTGTTTTTT
CASSQAGGNTGELFF
>TRBJ1-1|TRBV30|TRBD1|12|NA
TGTGCCTGCTACAGGGGGGACACTGAAGCTTTCTTT
CACYRGDTEAFF
>TRBJ1-5|TRBV3-1/TRBV3-2|NA|14|NA
TGTGCCAGCAGCCAGCAGGGGTACAATCAGCCCCAGCATTTT
CASSQQGYNQPQHF
>TRBJ2-2|TRBV6-1|NA|16|NA
TGTGCCAGCAGTGAAGCGCTCGGACTGTTGACCGGGGAGCTGTTTTTT
CASSEALGLLTGELFF
>TRBJ1-5|TRBV28|NA|12|NA
TGTGCCAGCAGGGCCCCGGGTCTATTACAGCATTTT
CASRAPGLLQHF
>TRBJ2-3|TRBV29-1|TRBD2|16|NA
TGCAGCGTTGAAGATTTAGCGGGGGCTTTCACAGATACGCAGTATTTT
CSVEDLAGAFTDTQYF
>TRBJ2-7|TRBV18|NA|14|NA
TGTGCCAGCTCACTTTCTCAGGGGTATGGGGAGCAGTACTTC
CASSLSQGYGEQYF
>TRBJ2-3|TRBV5-8|TRBD2|20|NA
TGTGCCAGCAGCCCCTTCCCGGGACTAGCGGGGGGGCATTCGTCGGATACGCAGTATTTT
CASSPFPGLAGGHSSDTQYF
>TRBJ1-2|TRBV7-3|TRBD1|14|NA
TGTGCCAGCAGCCTTAACGGTCAACAGGGGATGTACACCTTC
CASSLNGQQGMYTF
>TRBJ1-5|TRBV5-4|NA|13|NA
TGTGCCAGCAGCGTAAATAGCAATCAGCCCCAGCATTTT
CASSVNSNQPQHF
>TRBJ1-2|TRBV6-5|NA|15|NA
TGTGCCAGCAGTTTGAGCGCTCTACTGCGCTATGGCTACACCTTC
CASSLSALLRYGYTF
>TRBJ2-1|TRBV18|TRBD2|15|NA
TGTGCCAGCTCGCCCGGACTAGCGGGGGATAATGAGCAGTTCTTC
CASSPGLAGDNEQFF
>TRBJ1-6|TRBV5-6|NA|14|NA
TGTGCCAGCAGCTTTCGGAGCCTTAATTCACCCCTCCACTTT
CASSFRSLNSPLHF
>TRBJ1-2|TRBV6-5|TRBD1|13|once
TGTGCCAGCAGTACAGGGGATGGATGGGGCTACACCTTC
CASSTGDGWGYTF
>TRBJ1-1|TRBV30|NA|16|NA
TGTGCCTGGAGTTCCAGTTGGGGGCGAATGAGGACTGAAGCTTTCTTT
CAWSSSWGRMRTEAFF